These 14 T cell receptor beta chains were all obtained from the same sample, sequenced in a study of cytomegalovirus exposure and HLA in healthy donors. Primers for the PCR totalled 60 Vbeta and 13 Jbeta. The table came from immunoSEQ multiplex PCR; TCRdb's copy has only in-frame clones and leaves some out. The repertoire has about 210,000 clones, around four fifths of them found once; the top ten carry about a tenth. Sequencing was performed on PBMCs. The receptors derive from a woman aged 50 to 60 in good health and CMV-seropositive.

CDR3 in DNA: TGTGCCAGTAGATCGAGCAATCAGCCCCAGCATTTT. As protein: CASRSSNQPQHF. The V and J genes are TRBV19 and TRBJ1-5; no reliable D call. Per germline, CDR1 LNHDA and CDR2 SQIVND (reference sequence). V lost 6 bases, J lost 1 base, and 4 bases lay in between. The CDR3 consists of 12 residues.

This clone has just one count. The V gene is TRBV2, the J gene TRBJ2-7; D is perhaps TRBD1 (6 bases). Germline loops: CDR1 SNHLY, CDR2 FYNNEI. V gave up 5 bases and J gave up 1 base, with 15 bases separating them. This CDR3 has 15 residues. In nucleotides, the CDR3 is TGTGCCAGCAGTATGGGACAAGGCCTATCCTACGAGCAGTACTTC. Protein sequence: CASSMGQGLSYEQYF.

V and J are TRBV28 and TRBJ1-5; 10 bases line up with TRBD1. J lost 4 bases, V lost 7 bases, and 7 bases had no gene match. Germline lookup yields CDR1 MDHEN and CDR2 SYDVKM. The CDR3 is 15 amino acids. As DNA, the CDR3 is TGTGCCAGCATCCCCGGGACAGGGGCTAATCAGCCCCAGCATTTT. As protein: CASIPGTGANQPQHF. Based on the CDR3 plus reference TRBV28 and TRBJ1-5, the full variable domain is DVKVTQSSRYLVKRTGEKVFLECVQDMDHENMFWYRQDPGLGLRLIYFSYDVKMKEKGDIPEGYSVSREKKERFSLILESASTNQTSMYLCASIPGTGANQPQHFGDGTRLSIL.

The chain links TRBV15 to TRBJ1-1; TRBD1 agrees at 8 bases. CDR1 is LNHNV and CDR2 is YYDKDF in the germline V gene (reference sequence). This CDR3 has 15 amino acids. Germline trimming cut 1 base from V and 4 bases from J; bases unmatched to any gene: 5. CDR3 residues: CATSRGGTGGTEAFF. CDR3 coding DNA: TGTGCCACCAGCAGAGGGGGAACAGGGGGCACTGAAGCTTTCTTT.

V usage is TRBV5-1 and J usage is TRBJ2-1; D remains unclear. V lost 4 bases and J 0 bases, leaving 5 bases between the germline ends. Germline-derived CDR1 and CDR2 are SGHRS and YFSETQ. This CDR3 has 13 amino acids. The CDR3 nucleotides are TGCGCCAGCAGCGCGAGCTCCTACAATGAGCAGTTCTTC. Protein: CASSASSYNEQFF.

CDR3 nucleotides: TGTGCCAGCAGCTTTAGGGACAAGGACACAGATACGCAGTATTTT. Amino acid sequence: CASSFRDKDTDTQYF. The V call is TRBV7-9, the J call TRBJ2-3; D is perhaps TRBD1 (6 bases). In germline, CDR1 is SEHNR, CDR2 FQNEAQ (reference sequence). Trimming stripped 3 bases from V and 2 bases from J, with 12 bases between. This CDR3 has 15 residues. Drawing the rest from reference TRBV7-9 and TRBJ2-3, the complete variable domain is DTGVSQNPRHKITKRGQNVTFRCDPISEHNRLYWYRQTLGQGPEFLTYFQNEAQLEKSRLLSDRFSAERPKGSFSTLEIQRTEQGDSAMYLCASSFRDKDTDTQYFGPGTRLTVL.

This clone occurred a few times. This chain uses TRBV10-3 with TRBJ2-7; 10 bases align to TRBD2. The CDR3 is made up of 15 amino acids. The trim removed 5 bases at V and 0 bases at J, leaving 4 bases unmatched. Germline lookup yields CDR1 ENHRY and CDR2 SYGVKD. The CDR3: CAISPSGGISYEQYF. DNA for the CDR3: TGTGCCATCAGTCCTAGCGGGGGTATCTCCTACGAGCAGTACTTC.

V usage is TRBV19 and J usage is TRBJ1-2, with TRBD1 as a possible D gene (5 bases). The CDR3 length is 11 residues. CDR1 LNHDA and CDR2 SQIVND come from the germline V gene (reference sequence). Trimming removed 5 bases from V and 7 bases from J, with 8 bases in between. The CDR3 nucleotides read TGTGCCAGTAGTCTTCAGGGTGGCTACACCTTC. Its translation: CASSLQGGYTF.

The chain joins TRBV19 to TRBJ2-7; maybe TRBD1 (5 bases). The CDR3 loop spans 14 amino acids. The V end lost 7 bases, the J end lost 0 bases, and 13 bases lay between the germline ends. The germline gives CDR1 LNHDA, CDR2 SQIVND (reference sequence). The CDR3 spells CASTLTESSYEQYF. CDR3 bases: TGTGCCAGTACCTTGACAGAGAGCTCCTACGAGCAGTACTTC.

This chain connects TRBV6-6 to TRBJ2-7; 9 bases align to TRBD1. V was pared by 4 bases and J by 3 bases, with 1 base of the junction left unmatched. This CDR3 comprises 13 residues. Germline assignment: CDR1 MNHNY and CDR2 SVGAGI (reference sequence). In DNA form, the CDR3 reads TGTGCCAGCAGTTGGGGACAGGGCTACGAGCAGTACTTC. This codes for CASSWGQGYEQYF.

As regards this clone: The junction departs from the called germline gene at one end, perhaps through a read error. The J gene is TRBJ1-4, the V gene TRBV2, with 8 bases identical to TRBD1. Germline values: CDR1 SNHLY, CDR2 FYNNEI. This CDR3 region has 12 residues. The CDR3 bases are TGTGCCAGCAGACAGCAGGGGGCGACCTCCAATTTT. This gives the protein CASRQQGATSNF.

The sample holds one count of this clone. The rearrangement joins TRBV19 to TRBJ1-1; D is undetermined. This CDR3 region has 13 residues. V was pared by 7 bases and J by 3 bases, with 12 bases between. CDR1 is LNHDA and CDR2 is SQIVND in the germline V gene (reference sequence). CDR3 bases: TGTGCCAGTATTTGGGTCCGGGACACTGAAGCTTTCTTT. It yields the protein CASIWVRDTEAFF.

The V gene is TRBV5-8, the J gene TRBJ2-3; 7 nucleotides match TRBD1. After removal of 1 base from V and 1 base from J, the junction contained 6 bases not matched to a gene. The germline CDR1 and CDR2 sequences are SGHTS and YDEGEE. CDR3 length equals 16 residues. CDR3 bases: TGTGCCAGCAGCTTGAAGACAGGGTTTCGCACAGATACGCAGTATTTT. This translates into CASSLKTGFRTDTQYF.

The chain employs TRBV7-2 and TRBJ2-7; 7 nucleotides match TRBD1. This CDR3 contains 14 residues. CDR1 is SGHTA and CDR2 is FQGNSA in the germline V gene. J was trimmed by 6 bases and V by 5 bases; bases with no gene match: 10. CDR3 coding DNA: TGTGCCAGCAGCCCCCTCGGGGACAGCGGCGAGCAGTACTTC. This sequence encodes CASSPLGDSGEQYF.